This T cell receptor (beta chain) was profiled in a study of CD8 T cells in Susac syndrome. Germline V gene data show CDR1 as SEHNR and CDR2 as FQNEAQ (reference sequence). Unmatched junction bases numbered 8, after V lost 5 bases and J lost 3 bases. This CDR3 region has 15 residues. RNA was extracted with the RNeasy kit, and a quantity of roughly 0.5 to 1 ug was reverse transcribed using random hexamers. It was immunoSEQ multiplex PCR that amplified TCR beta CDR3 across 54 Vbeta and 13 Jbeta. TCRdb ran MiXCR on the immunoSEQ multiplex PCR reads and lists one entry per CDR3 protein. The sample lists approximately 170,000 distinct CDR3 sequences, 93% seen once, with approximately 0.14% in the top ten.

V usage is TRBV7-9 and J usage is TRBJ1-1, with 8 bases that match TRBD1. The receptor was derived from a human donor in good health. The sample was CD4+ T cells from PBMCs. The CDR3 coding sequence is TGTGCCAGCAGCGCAGGACAGGGCGGAGACACTGAAGCTTTCTTT. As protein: CASSAGQGGDTEAFF. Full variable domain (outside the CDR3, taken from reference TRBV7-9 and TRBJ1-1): DTGVSQNPRHKITKRGQNVTFRCDPISEHNRLYWYRQTLGQGPEFLTYFQNEAQLEKSRLLSDRFSAERPKGSFSTLEIQRTEQGDSAMYLCASSAGQGGDTEAFFGQGTRLTVV.